This T cell receptor beta chain was documented in a study of shared clonotypes between healthy human individuals. Germline CDR1 SNHLY, CDR2 FYNNEI. The CDR3 extends over 12 amino acids. V was shortened by 7 bases and J by 3 bases, with 10 bases between the two germline ends. Deep was the level used in running the assay. Clones were sequenced by immunoSEQ multiplex PCR, and TCRdb holds only the in-frame ones, with some missing. The sample records about 750,000 clones, about 91% being singletons. Study conclusions and caveats: Rarefaction revealed incomplete sorted-subset sequencing despite large depth.

Positive CCR7 selection of CD45RO-negative cells yielded the naive CD8 cells, and terminally differentiated effector memory CD45RA+ cells were excluded. Free of recent acute infections or vaccinations, the donors were healthy HIV-negative adults. Nashville, Tennessee was home to all donors, who were Caucasian adults. On this clone itself: Its antigen is undetermined.

This sequence joins TRBV2 and TRBJ2-7; D remains ambiguous. This receptor was obtained from a man aged 25 to 40 in good health. Sample: naive CD8+ T cells sorted from blood. This chain's CDR3 is CASTDNVYEQYF. The CDR3, as DNA: TGTGCCAGCACGGATAACGTCTACGAGCAGTACTTC.